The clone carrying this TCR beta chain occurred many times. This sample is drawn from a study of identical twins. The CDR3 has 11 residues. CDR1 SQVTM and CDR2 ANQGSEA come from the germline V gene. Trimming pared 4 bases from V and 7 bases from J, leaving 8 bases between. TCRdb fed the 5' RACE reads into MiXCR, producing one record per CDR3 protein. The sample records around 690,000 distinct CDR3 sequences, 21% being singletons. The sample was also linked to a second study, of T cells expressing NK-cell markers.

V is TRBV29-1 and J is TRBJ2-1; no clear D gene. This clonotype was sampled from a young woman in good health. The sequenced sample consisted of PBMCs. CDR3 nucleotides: TGCAGCGTTGTGGTCGGGAATGAGCAGTTCTTC. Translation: CSVVVGNEQFF.